This paragraph reports one T cell receptor (beta chain). The antigen it binds to is not known. Within one base of it there is no much larger clone, and no base qualities were kept. These data are taken from a study of blood T cell repertoires in COVID-19 (TCRdb year 2020). Describing the broader study: The collaborator samples originated in the United States, Italy and Spain and spanned the acute and convalescent phases of COVID-19. Deeply sampled blood TCRbeta repertoires from subjects exposed to, actively infected with, or recovered from COVID-19 were included in the dataset. The samples were drawn from two sources: the first 160 participants of the ongoing ImmuneRACE study, and about 1,300 subjects contributed by 6 global collaborators. The repertoires were made available in a free public database intended to serve as a resource for research on the immune response to SARS-CoV-2. HLA class I and class II types, where available, came from metadata supplied by the sample provider rather than from assay-based typing. The material from the prospective study consisted of cDNA or gDNA derived from T cells, B-cell-depleted T cells, or PBMCs. The sample metadata nearly always contained a de-identified subject ID, COVID-19 status, age in years and sex. General conclusions and limits of the study: The amount of clinical and demographic metadata varied by source and participant and was provided uncurated.

CDR3 length: 17 amino acids, cysteine to phenylalanine. Kept here is only the CDR3 DNA, which spans 51 bases and is read in frame from base 1. CDR1 ENHRY and CDR2 SYGVKD were looked up in the germline V gene. V ends up 2 bases short and J 6 bases short, with an unmatched junction base count of 11. The immunoSEQ Assay, a bias-controlled multiplex PCR, was used to amplify TCRbeta CDR3 regions from genomic DNA. The original methods were these. Within the assay, amplification of reference gene primers was used to estimate how many nucleated cells each sample contained. To quantify the absolute abundance of each unique TCRbeta CDR3 rearrangement, sequence reads were collapsed and filtered. For each sample, productive Simpson clonality was calculated as the square root of Simpson's diversity index across productive rearrangements. The table was pulled from immuneACCESS by TCRdb, which kept in-frame rearrangements only. Such tables lose some clones; where checked, under half of the loss comes from unresolved V genes, and the rest has no known cause. Clone size and the V and J calls come from that table; the DNA yielded D and trimming. The sample table lists 200,000 to 300,000 clones, 65% to 85% of them with a count of one. The leading ten clones occupy 1.5% of the sample.

Samples from volunteer blood donors who had recovered from COVID-19 were contributed by a second Seattle source. Collaborating institutions collected whole blood in K2EDTA tubes following their own protocols. For TCRbeta analysis, collaborators shipped samples as frozen whole blood, isolated PBMCs, or DNA extracted from either of those sample types. The sequenced material came from peripheral blood. The chain couples TRBV10-3 to TRBJ2-2, and 8 junction bases match TRBD1. This TCR came from a woman aged 35 to 49 who had recovered from COVID-19. CDR3 loop: CAISEIRGRLLPGELFF. In nucleotide form, the sequence is TGTGCCATCAGTGAGATCAGGGGGCGCCTGTTGCCCGGGGAGCTGTTTTTT.